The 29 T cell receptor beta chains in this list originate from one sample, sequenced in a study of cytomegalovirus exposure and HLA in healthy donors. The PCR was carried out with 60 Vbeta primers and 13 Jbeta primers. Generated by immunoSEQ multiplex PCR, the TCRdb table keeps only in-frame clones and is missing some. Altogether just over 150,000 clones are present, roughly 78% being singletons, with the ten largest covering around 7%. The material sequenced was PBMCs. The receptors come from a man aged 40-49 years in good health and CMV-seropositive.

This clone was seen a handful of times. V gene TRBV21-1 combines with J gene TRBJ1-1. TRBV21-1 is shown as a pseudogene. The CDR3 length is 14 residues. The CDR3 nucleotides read TGTGCCAGCAGCAATCCCGTTAGCAACACTGAAGCTTTCTTT. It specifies CASSNPVSNTEAFF.

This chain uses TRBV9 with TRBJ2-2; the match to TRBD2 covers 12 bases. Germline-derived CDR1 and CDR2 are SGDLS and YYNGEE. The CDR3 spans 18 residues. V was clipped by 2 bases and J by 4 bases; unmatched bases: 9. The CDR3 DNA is TGTGCCAGCAGCGTCCTAGCGGGGGGGGACTCGGGCACCGGGGAGCTGTTTTTT. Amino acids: CASSVLAGGDSGTGELFF.

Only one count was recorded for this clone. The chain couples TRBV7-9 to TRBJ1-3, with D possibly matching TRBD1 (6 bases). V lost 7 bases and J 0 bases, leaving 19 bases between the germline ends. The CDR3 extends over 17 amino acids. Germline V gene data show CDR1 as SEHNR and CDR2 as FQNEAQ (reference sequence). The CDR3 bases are TGTGCCAGCATCAAGGGAGGGGGTAGCGGCTCTGGAAACACCATATATTTT. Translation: CASIKGGGSGSGNTIYF. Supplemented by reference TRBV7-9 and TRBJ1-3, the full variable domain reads DTGVSQNPRHKITKRGQNVTFRCDPISEHNRLYWYRQTLGQGPEFLTYFQNEAQLEKSRLLSDRFSAERPKGSFSTLEIQRTEQGDSAMYLCASIKGGGSGSGNTIYFGEGSWLTVV.

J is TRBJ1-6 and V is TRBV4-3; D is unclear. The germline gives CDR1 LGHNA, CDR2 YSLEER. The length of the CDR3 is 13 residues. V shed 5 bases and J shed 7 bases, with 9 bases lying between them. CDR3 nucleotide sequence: TGCGCCAGCAGCGGAGGGATCAATTCACCCCTCCACTTT. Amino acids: CASSGGINSPLHF.

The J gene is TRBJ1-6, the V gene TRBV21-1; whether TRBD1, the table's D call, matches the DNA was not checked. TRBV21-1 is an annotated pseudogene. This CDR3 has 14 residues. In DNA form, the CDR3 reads TGTGCCAGCAGCGCTCGACAGGGAAATTCACCCCTCCACTTT. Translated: CASSARQGNSPLHF.

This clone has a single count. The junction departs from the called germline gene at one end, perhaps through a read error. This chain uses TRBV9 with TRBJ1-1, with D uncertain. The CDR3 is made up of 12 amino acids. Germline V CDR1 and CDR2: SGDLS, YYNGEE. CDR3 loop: CASSAGNPEAFF. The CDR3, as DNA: TGTGCCAGCAGCGCGGGGAACCCTGAAGCTTTCTTT.

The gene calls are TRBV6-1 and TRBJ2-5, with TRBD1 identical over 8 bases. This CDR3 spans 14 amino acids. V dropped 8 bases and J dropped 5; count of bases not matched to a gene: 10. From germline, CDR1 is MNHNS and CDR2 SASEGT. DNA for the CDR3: TGTGCCAGCTCCCTTAGCAGGGGGCTTGAGACCCAGTACTTC. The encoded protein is CASSLSRGLETQYF.

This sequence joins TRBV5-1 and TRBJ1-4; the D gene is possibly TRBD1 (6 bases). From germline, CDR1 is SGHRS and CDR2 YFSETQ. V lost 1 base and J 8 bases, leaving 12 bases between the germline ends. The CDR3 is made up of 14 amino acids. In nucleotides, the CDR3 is TGCGCCAGCAGCTTGACCGGGACACCGGAAAAACTGTTTTTT. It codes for CASSLTGTPEKLFF.

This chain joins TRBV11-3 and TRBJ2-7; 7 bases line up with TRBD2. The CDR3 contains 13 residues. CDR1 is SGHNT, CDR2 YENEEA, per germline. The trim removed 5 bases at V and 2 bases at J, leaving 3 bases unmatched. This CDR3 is CASSRGETYEQYF. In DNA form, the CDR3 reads TGTGCCAGCAGCCGGGGGGAGACCTACGAGCAGTACTTC.

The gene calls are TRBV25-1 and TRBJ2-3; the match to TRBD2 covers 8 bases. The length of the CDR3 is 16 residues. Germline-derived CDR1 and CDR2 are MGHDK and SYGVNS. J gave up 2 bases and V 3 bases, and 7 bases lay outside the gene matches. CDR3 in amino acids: CASSDLPGGATDTQYF. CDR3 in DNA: TGTGCCAGCAGTGACTTACCCGGGGGGGCCACAGATACGCAGTATTTT. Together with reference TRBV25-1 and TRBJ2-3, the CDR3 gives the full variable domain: EADIYQTPRYLVIGTGKKITLECSQTMGHDKMYWYQQDPGMELHLIHYSYGVNSTEKGDLSSESTVSRIRTEHFPLTLESARPSHTSQYLCASSDLPGGATDTQYFGPGTRLTVL.

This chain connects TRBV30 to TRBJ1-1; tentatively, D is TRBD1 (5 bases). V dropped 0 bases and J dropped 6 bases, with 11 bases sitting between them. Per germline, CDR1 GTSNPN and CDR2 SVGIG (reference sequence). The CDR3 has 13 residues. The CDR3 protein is CAWSVSGYAEAFF. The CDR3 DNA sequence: TGTGCCTGGAGTGTATCAGGGTATGCTGAAGCTTTCTTT.

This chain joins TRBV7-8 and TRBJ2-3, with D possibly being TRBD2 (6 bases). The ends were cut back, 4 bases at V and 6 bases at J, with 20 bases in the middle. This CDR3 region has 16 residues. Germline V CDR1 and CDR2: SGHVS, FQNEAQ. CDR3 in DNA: TGTGCCAGCAGCTCACGGCGGGACGCCCGGAGGGATACGCAGTATTTT. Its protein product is CASSSRRDARRDTQYF. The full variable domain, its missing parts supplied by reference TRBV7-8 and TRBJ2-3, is GAGVSQSPRYKVAKRGQDVALRCDPISGHVSLFWYQQALGQGPEFLTYFQNEAQLDKSGLPSDRFFAERPEGSVSTLKIQRTQQEDSAVYLCASSSRRDARRDTQYFGPGTRLTVL.

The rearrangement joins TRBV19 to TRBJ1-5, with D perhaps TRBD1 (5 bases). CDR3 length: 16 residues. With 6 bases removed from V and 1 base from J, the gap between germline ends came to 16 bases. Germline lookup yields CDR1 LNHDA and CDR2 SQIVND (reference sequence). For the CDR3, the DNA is TGTGCCAGTAGCCCCGTCAGGGTTTTAAGCAATCAGCCCCAGCATTTT. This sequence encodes CASSPVRVLSNQPQHF.

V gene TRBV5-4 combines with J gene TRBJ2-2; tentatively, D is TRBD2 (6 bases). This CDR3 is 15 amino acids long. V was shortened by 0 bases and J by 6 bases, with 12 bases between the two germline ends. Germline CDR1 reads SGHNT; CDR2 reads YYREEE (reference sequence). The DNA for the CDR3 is TGTGCCAGCAGCTTGGCGGTTCGGGGGTCCGGGGAGCTGTTTTTT. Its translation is CASSLAVRGSGELFF.

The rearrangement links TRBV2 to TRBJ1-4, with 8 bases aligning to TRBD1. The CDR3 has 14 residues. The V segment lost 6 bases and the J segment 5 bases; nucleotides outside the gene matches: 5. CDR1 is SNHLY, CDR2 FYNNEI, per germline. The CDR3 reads CASRSQGVNEKLFF. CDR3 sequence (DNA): TGTGCCAGCAGGTCACAGGGGGTGAATGAAAAACTGTTTTTT.

The chain's CDR3 is CASSDARLVGAGYTQYF. In nucleotides, the CDR3 is TGCGCCAGCAGCGACGCCCGACTAGTCGGGGCGGGGTATACGCAGTATTTT. The chain joins TRBV5-1 to TRBJ2-3, with D perhaps matching TRBD2 (6 bases). CDR1 is SGHRS and CDR2 is YFSETQ in the germline V gene. This CDR3 is built from 17 residues. Trimming stripped 4 bases from V and 7 bases from J, with 25 bases between. Using reference TRBV5-1 and TRBJ2-3 for the parts outside the CDR3, the full variable domain is KAGVTQTPRYLIKTRGQQVTLSCSPISGHRSVSWYQQTPGQGLQFLFEYFSETQRNKGNFPGRFSGRQFSNSRSEMNVSTLELGDSALYLCASSDARLVGAGYTQYFGPGTRLTVL.

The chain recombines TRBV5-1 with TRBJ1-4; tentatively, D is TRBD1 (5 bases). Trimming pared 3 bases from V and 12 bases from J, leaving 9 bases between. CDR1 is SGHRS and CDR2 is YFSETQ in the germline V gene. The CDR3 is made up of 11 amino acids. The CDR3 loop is CASSSTGELFF. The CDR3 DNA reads TGCGCCAGCAGCTCCACGGGGGAACTGTTTTTT. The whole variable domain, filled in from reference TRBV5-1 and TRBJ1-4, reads KAGVTQTPRYLIKTRGQQVTLSCSPISGHRSVSWYQQTPGQGLQFLFEYFSETQRNKGNFPGRFSGRQFSNSRSEMNVSTLELGDSALYLCASSSTGELFFGSGTQLSVL.

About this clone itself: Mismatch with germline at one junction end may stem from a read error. The CDR3 region has the DNA TGTGCTAGCAGCTTAGGGAGGGGGCGTTCGGGAGAACCCTACGAGCAGTACTTC. Its protein product is CASSLGRGRSGEPYEQYF. The chain carries TRBV7-7 and TRBJ2-7, with D perhaps matching TRBD1 or TRBD2 (7 bases each). The CDR3 totals 18 residues. Germline CDR1 SSHAT, CDR2 FNYEAQ (reference sequence).

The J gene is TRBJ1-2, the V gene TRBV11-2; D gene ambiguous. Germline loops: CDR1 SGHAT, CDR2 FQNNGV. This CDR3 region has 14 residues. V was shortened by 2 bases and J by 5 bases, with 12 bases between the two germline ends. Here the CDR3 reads CASSLRGMSYGYTF. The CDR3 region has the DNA TGTGCCAGCAGCTTACGGGGTATGAGTTATGGCTACACCTTC.

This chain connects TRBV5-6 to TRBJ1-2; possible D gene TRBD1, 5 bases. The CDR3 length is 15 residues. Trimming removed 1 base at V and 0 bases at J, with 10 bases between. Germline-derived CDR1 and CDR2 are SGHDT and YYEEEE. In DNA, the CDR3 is TGTGCCAGCAGCTTGAGGGGCAGAACTAACTATGGCTACACCTTC. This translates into CASSLRGRTNYGYTF. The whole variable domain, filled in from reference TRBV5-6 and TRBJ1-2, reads DAGVTQSPTHLIKTRGQQVTLRCSPKSGHDTVSWYQQALGQGPQFIFQYYEEEERQRGNFPDRFSGHQFPNYSSELNVNALLLGDSALYLCASSLRGRTNYGYTFGSGTRLTVV.

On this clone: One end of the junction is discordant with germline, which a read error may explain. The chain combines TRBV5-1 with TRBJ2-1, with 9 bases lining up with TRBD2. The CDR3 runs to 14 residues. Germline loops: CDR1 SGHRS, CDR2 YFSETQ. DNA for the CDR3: TGCGCCAGCAACTTGGGCGGGGGGGCAAATGAGCAGTTCTTC. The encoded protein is CASNLGGGANEQFF.

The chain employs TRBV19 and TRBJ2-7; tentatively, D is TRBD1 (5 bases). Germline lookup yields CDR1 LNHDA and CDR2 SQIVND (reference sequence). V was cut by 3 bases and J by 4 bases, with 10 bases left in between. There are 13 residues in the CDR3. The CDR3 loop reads CASSIIPGYEQYF. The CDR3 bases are TGTGCCAGTAGTATCATTCCAGGGTACGAGCAGTACTTC.

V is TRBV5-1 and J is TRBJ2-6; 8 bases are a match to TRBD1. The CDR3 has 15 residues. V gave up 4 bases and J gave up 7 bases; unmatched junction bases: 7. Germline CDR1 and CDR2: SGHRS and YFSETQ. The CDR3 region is CASSRSGQGANVLTF. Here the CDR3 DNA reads TGCGCCAGCAGCCGCTCCGGACAGGGTGCCAACGTCCTGACTTTC. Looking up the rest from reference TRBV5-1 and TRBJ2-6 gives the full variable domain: KAGVTQTPRYLIKTRGQQVTLSCSPISGHRSVSWYQQTPGQGLQFLFEYFSETQRNKGNFPGRFSGRQFSNSRSEMNVSTLELGDSALYLCASSRSGQGANVLTFGAGSRLTVL.

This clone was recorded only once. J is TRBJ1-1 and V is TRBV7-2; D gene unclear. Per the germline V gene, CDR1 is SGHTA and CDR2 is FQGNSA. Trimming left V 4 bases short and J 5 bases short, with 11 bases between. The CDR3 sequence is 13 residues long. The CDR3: CASSSPGLTEAFF. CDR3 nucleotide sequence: TGTGCCAGCAGCTCCCCCGGGTTAACTGAAGCTTTCTTT. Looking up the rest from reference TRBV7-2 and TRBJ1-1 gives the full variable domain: GAGVSQSPSNKVTEKGKDVELRCDPISGHTALYWYRQSLGQGLEFLIYFQGNSAPDKSGLPSDRFSAERTGGSVSTLTIQRTQQEDSAVYLCASSSPGLTEAFFGQGTRLTVV.

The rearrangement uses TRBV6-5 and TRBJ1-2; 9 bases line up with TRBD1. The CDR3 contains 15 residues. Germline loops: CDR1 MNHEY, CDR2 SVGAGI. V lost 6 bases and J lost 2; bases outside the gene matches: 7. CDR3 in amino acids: CASSHGTGRNYGYTF. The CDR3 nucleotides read TGTGCCAGCAGCCACGGGACAGGGAGGAACTATGGCTACACCTTC.

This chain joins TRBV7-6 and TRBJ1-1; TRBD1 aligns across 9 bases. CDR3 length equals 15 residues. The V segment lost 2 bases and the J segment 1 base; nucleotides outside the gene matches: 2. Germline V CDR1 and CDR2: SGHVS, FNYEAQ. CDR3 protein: CASSLWDRANTEAFF. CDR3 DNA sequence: TGTGCCAGCAGCTTATGGGACAGGGCGAACACTGAAGCTTTCTTT.

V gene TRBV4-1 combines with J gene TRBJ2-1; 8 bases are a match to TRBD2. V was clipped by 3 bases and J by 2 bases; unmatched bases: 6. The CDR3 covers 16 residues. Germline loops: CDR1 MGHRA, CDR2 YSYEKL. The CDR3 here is CASSQAGTRTYNEQFF. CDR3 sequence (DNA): TGCGCCAGCAGCCAGGCCGGGACTAGGACCTACAATGAGCAGTTCTTC.

The CDR3, as DNA: TGTGCCATCAGAGGACAGGGTTCTGGGGCCAACGTCCTGACTTTC. Translation: CAIRGQGSGANVLTF. The chain is built from TRBV10-3 and TRBJ2-6; 8 bases are a match to TRBD1. The V gene's germline CDR1 is ENHRY and CDR2 SYGVKD. This CDR3 comprises 15 residues. With 6 bases clipped from V and 1 base from J, the junction kept 2 bases outside the gene matches.

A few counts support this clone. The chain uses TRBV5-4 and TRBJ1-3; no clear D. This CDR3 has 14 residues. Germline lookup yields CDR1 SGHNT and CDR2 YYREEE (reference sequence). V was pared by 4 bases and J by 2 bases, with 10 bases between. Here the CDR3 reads CASSDQYPGNTIYF. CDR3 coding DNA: TGTGCCAGCAGCGATCAGTATCCTGGAAACACCATATATTTT.